A selection of T cell receptor beta chains follows, all from one sample in a study of cytotoxic CD8 clonotypes in ibrutinib-treated CLL. Repertoires were generated with immunoSEQ multiplex PCR, while TCRdb's copy carries only in-frame clones and drops some. The repertoire consists of about 40,000 clones, with roughly two thirds occurring once and the leading ten covering 7%. Sequenced here: PBMCs, sampled at disease progression, from a patient treated with ibrutinib. These receptors were collected from a human donor with chronic lymphocytic leukemia. CDR3s include the opening cysteine and the closing phenylalanine or tryptophan. The D gene is left open where the match is weak. Clone size is stated in some rows and not others, as once, few, many or a class when expanded.

d_gene: NA
v_gene: TRBV9
j_gene: TRBJ2-5
abundance: NA
CDR3nt: TGTGCCAGCAGCCCTCGGGGTCTGGGGTTCCAAGAGACCCAGTACTTC
CDR3aa: CASSPRGLGFQETQYF

d_gene: NA
v_gene: TRBV29-1
j_gene: TRBJ1-2
abundance: NA
CDR3nt: TGCAGCGCCCGAGGGGCGGCGAGGGATGGCTACACCTTC
CDR3aa: CSARGAARDGYTF

d_gene: TRBD1
v_gene: TRBV18
j_gene: TRBJ2-2
abundance: few
CDR3nt: TGTGCCAGCTCACCAGAGAGACAGGGAGACGCCGGGGAGCTGTTTTTT
CDR3aa: CASSPERQGDAGELFF

d_gene: TRBD1
v_gene: TRBV19
j_gene: TRBJ2-7
abundance: few
CDR3nt: TGTGCCAGTAGTATAGGGGGACAGGGCATACACGAGCAGTACTTC
CDR3aa: CASSIGGQGIHEQYF

d_gene: NA
v_gene: TRBV29-1
j_gene: TRBJ2-5
abundance: few
CDR3nt: TGCAGCGTTGTCCCCTGGGAAGAGACCCAGTACTTC
CDR3aa: CSVVPWEETQYF

d_gene: NA
v_gene: TRBV19
j_gene: TRBJ2-7
abundance: NA
CDR3nt: TGTGCCAGTAGCGGGAGTGTCGGGTCCTACGAGCAGTACTTC
CDR3aa: CASSGSVGSYEQYF

d_gene: NA
v_gene: TRBV5-1
j_gene: TRBJ1-1
abundance: NA
CDR3nt: TGCGCCAGCAGCTCAGGGACGGGCACCGAAGCTTTCTTT
CDR3aa: CASSSGTGTEAFF

d_gene: NA
v_gene: TRBV7-6
j_gene: TRBJ2-5
abundance: NA
CDR3nt: TGTGCCAGCAGCTCCTATTTAAGCAGTGAGACCCAGTACTTC
CDR3aa: CASSSYLSSETQYF

d_gene: NA
v_gene: TRBV5-6
j_gene: TRBJ2-7
abundance: NA
CDR3nt: TGTGCCAGCAGCAGGGCAGCCTACGAGCAGTACTTC
CDR3aa: CASSRAAYEQYF

d_gene: TRBD2
v_gene: TRBV9
j_gene: TRBJ2-2
abundance: NA
CDR3nt: TGTGCCAGCAGCGTAGTAGCGGGAAACACCGGGGAGCTGTTTTTT
CDR3aa: CASSVVAGNTGELFF

d_gene: NA
v_gene: TRBV5-1
j_gene: TRBJ2-2
abundance: NA
CDR3nt: TGCGCCAGCAGCTTGGATACGGGCACCACCGGGGAGCTGTTTTTT
CDR3aa: CASSLDTGTTGELFF

d_gene: NA
v_gene: TRBV30
j_gene: TRBJ2-5
abundance: NA
CDR3nt: TGTGCCTGGAGTGTACTCGGAGAGACCCAGTACTTC
CDR3aa: CAWSVLGETQYF

d_gene: NA
v_gene: TRBV28
j_gene: TRBJ1-2
abundance: few
CDR3nt: TGTGCCAGCGTCTTGGGCGGAAGCTATGGCTACACCTTC
CDR3aa: CASVLGGSYGYTF

d_gene: TRBD1
v_gene: TRBV18
j_gene: TRBJ2-3
abundance: NA
CDR3nt: TGTGCCAGCTCACCCGGGACAGACACAGATACGCAGTATTTT
CDR3aa: CASSPGTDTDTQYF

d_gene: NA
v_gene: TRBV7-3
j_gene: TRBJ2-2
abundance: NA
CDR3nt: TGTGCCAGCAGCCCCGACGGCGGAACATTTTCCGGGGAGCTGTTTTTT
CDR3aa: CASSPDGGTFSGELFF

d_gene: NA
v_gene: TRBV2
j_gene: TRBJ2-7
abundance: few
CDR3nt: TGTGCCAGCAGTGGCCCCGGGAATGAGCAGTACTTC
CDR3aa: CASSGPGNEQYF

d_gene: TRBD1
v_gene: TRBV9
j_gene: TRBJ1-3
abundance: NA
CDR3nt: TGTGCCAGCAGCGTAACCCAGGGGGCCACTGGAAACACCATATATTTT
CDR3aa: CASSVTQGATGNTIYF

d_gene: NA
v_gene: TRBV27
j_gene: TRBJ1-5
abundance: few
CDR3nt: TGTGCCAGCAGTCACAACAGGGACAATCAGCCCCAGCATTTT
CDR3aa: CASSHNRDNQPQHF

d_gene: TRBD2
v_gene: TRBV29-1
j_gene: TRBJ2-2
abundance: NA
CDR3nt: TGCAGCGTTGAAGATCTCGCCAGCGGGACTACCGGGGAGCTGTTTTTT
CDR3aa: CSVEDLASGTTGELFF

d_gene: NA
v_gene: TRBV7-2
j_gene: TRBJ1-5
abundance: few
CDR3nt: TGTGCCAGCAGCTTAGATCTACTCAGCAATCAGCCCCAGCATTTT
CDR3aa: CASSLDLLSNQPQHF

d_gene: NA
v_gene: TRBV9
j_gene: TRBJ1-2
abundance: NA
CDR3nt: TGTGCCAGCAGCGTCTTCCCTTCGACATCACTCTATGGCTACACCTTC
CDR3aa: CASSVFPSTSLYGYTF

d_gene: NA
v_gene: TRBV2
j_gene: TRBJ2-7
abundance: NA
CDR3nt: TGTGCCAGCAGTGATCACGGGGGACCCTACGAGCAGTACTTC
CDR3aa: CASSDHGGPYEQYF

d_gene: TRBD2
v_gene: TRBV9
j_gene: TRBJ2-5
abundance: medium-sized
CDR3nt: TGTGCCAGCAGCGTAGATAGCGGGGGGACCCAGTACTTC
CDR3aa: CASSVDSGGTQYF

d_gene: NA
v_gene: TRBV7-2
j_gene: TRBJ1-2
abundance: NA
CDR3nt: TGTGCCAGCAGCTTAGAATCGGCGCGGGGCTACACCTTC
CDR3aa: CASSLESARGYTF

d_gene: NA
v_gene: TRBV29-1
j_gene: TRBJ2-1
abundance: few
CDR3nt: TGCAGCGTTGAAAGGGACCGCTACAATGAGCAGTTCTTC
CDR3aa: CSVERDRYNEQFF

d_gene: NA
v_gene: TRBV19
j_gene: TRBJ1-5
abundance: NA
CDR3nt: TGTGCCAGTAGTGAGCTCCCGGGCCCTTTTGGCAATCAGCCCCAGCATTTT
CDR3aa: CASSELPGPFGNQPQHF

d_gene: NA
v_gene: TRBV10-2
j_gene: TRBJ1-5
abundance: NA
CDR3nt: TGCGCCAGCAGGGTTGGGGGGCCCGACAATCAGCCCCAGCATTTT
CDR3aa: CASRVGGPDNQPQHF

d_gene: NA
v_gene: TRBV27
j_gene: TRBJ2-3
abundance: few
CDR3nt: TGTGCCAGCAGTCCCCCCAGGGGTCCAGATACGCAGTATTTT
CDR3aa: CASSPPRGPDTQYF

d_gene: NA
v_gene: TRBV6-5
j_gene: TRBJ2-3
abundance: NA
CDR3nt: TGTGCCAGCAGTTACGGGGGTGCAGATACGCAGTATTTT
CDR3aa: CASSYGGADTQYF

d_gene: NA
v_gene: TRBV25-1
j_gene: TRBJ1-3
abundance: few
CDR3nt: TGTGCCAGCTCCCGCGGGGGACTCTCTGGAAACACCATATATTTT
CDR3aa: CASSRGGLSGNTIYF

d_gene: TRBD1
v_gene: TRBV7-9
j_gene: TRBJ1-2
abundance: few
CDR3nt: TGTGCCAGCAGCTTAGATGCCGGGACAGCATATGGCTACACCTTC
CDR3aa: CASSLDAGTAYGYTF

d_gene: TRBD1
v_gene: TRBV2
j_gene: TRBJ1-2
abundance: NA
CDR3nt: TGTGCCAGCAGTGAGGACAGGGTTTACTTCTATGGCTACACCTTC
CDR3aa: CASSEDRVYFYGYTF

d_gene: NA
v_gene: TRBV7-6
j_gene: TRBJ1-1
abundance: NA
CDR3nt: TGTGCCAGCAGCTCCGGACAGCGACGAGGTGAAGCTTTCTTT
CDR3aa: CASSSGQRRGEAFF

d_gene: NA
v_gene: TRBV6-1
j_gene: TRBJ2-3
abundance: once
CDR3nt: TGTGCCAGCAGTGACCCTGCAGGACCAACGGTAGATACGCAGTATTTT
CDR3aa: CASSDPAGPTVDTQYF

d_gene: TRBD1
v_gene: TRBV28
j_gene: TRBJ1-6
abundance: NA
CDR3nt: TGTGCCAGCAGTCTACAGGGGGGAGGCCCACTAGATTCACCCCTCCACTTT
CDR3aa: CASSLQGGGPLDSPLHF

d_gene: NA
v_gene: TRBV27
j_gene: TRBJ2-7
abundance: NA
CDR3nt: TGTGCCAGCAGTTTGGGGGTTGTTAGTGGGGAGCAGTACTTC
CDR3aa: CASSLGVVSGEQYF

d_gene: TRBD1
v_gene: TRBV4-3
j_gene: TRBJ1-2
abundance: NA
CDR3nt: TGCGCCAGCAGCCAAGAGGGACAGGGATTCGGCTACACCTTC
CDR3aa: CASSQEGQGFGYTF